This T cell receptor beta chain came from a study of T cells in Graves' hyperthyroidism and ophthalmopathy. Study context: Staff took peripheral blood when the initial diagnosis was made, before any treatment began.

The V end lost 7 bases, the J end lost 4 bases, and 11 bases lay between the germline ends. The CDR3 runs 14 residues. Looked up from germline, CDR1 is MNHEY and CDR2 is SMNVEV (reference sequence). Study findings and constraints: A model built on 13 V-J features separated ophthalmopathy from stable hyperthyroidism.

There are a few counts of this clonotype. Its antigen is as yet unknown. Amplification yielded TCR beta CDR3 regions, with RNA transcripts as the source. First-round RT-PCR with HTBI primers amplified the TCR CDR3 region. TCRdb re-called the multiplex PCR reads with MiXCR, one entry per CDR3 protein. The sample has a few hundred thousand distinct CDR3 sequences, more than 15% seen once. Among ophthalmopathy patients, the Clinical Activity Score reached at least 3, the NOSPECS grade reached at least 4, and duration remained under 3 months. PBMCs came from over 8.5 ml fresh peripheral blood. Specimen: blood. This chain connects TRBV27 to TRBJ1-6; the D is unclear. The clonotype was recovered from a young woman with Graves' ophthalmopathy. CDR3 amino acids: CASTIELYNSPLHF. In nucleotides, the CDR3 is TGTGCCAGCACCATTGAACTTTATAATTCACCCCTCCACTTT.